The 24 T cell receptor beta chains below were found in one sample sequenced in a study of T cell repertoires in ileal Crohn's disease. Only in-frame clones appear in the TCRdb table, and some are missing; sequencing was by immunoSEQ multiplex PCR. Here the sample spans roughly 13,000 clones, 60% to 80% being singletons. Sequenced sample: ileal tissue. Source of these receptors: an adult with Crohn's disease.

V usage is TRBV6-1 and J usage is TRBJ1-6, with TRBD1 matching over 9 bases. Unmatched junction bases numbered 6, after V lost 6 bases and J lost 9 bases. Per the germline V gene, CDR1 is MNHNS and CDR2 is SASEGT. CDR3 length equals 14 residues. In nucleotides, the CDR3 is TGTGCCAGCAGCCGGGACAGGGTTGCTTCACCCCTCCACTTT. Its translation: CASSRDRVASPLHF.

The V gene is TRBV18, the J gene TRBJ2-7; 10 bases align to TRBD2. Looked up from germline, CDR1 is KGHSH and CDR2 is LQKENI. J gave up 1 base and V 3 bases, and 3 bases lay outside the gene matches. This CDR3 is 15 amino acids long. The CDR3 spells CASSPDSGRSYEQYF. Here the CDR3 DNA reads TGTGCCAGCTCACCCGATAGCGGGAGGTCCTACGAGCAGTACTTC.

The rearrangement uses TRBV27 and TRBJ1-3; D not resolved. Deletions cut 0 bases from V and 0 bases from J, with 6 bases between. Germline lookup yields CDR1 MNHEY and CDR2 SMNVEV (reference sequence). The CDR3 sequence is 15 residues long. The CDR3 is CASSLSVLSGNTIYF. CDR3 in DNA: TGTGCCAGCAGTTTATCCGTCCTCTCTGGAAACACCATATATTTT.

This clone appeared a few times. The CDR3, as DNA: TGTGCCAGCAGCTCTCACAGGGGGCGCATCTTCAATGAGCAGTTCTTC. Translated: CASSSHRGRIFNEQFF. This chain joins TRBV7-9 and TRBJ2-1, with 9 bases that match TRBD1. The germline V gene encodes CDR1 SEHNR and CDR2 FQNEAQ (reference sequence). The CDR3 sequence is 16 residues long. V dropped 4 bases and J dropped 6; count of bases not matched to a gene: 10.

The chain combines TRBV12-5 with TRBJ1-1; TRBD1 might be the D (5 bases). V was cut by 5 bases and J by 5 bases, with 12 bases left in between. This CDR3 contains 13 residues. Germline-derived CDR1 and CDR2 are LGHNT and FRNRAP. The CDR3 reads CASGRGGTTEAFF. In DNA form, the CDR3 reads TGTGCTAGTGGTAGAGGAGGGACGACTGAAGCTTTCTTT.

The CDR3 DNA reads as TGTGCCAGCATGGGCAGGCGGGACTATGGCTACACCTTC. Translated: CASMGRRDYGYTF. The J gene is TRBJ1-2, the V gene TRBV2, with D unresolved. Germline loops: CDR1 SNHLY, CDR2 FYNNEI. V lost 7 bases and J 3 bases, leaving 12 bases between the germline ends. CDR3 size: 13 residues.

In its sample, this clone was seen a few times. This chain joins TRBV7-2 and TRBJ2-7; D may be TRBD2 (5 bases). The CDR3 has 14 amino acids. The germline V and J ends were trimmed by 2 bases and 6 bases, with 14 bases remaining between them. Germline V gene lookup returns CDR1 SGHTA and CDR2 FQGNSA. The CDR3 nucleotides are TGTGCCAGCAGCTTACGAGGGAACGTTCGCGAGCAGTACTTC. Its translation is CASSLRGNVREQYF.

The rearrangement joins TRBV9 to TRBJ2-1, with 10 bases identical to TRBD1. Germline CDR1 reads SGDLS; CDR2 reads YYNGEE. Trimming cost V 1 base and J 8 bases; bases outside gene matches: 6. The CDR3 contains 15 residues. Here the CDR3 reads CASSVRTGGGDEQFF. In DNA form, the CDR3 reads TGTGCCAGCAGCGTAAGGACAGGGGGAGGCGATGAGCAGTTCTTC.

V is TRBV30 and J is TRBJ1-1; the D is unclear. V was clipped by 4 bases and J by 1 base, with 10 bases between them. Germline CDR1 GTSNPN, CDR2 SVGIG (reference sequence). The CDR3 has 13 residues. CDR3 nucleotides: TGTGCCTGGACCCTGTGGCAGAACACTGAAGCTTTCTTT. Its protein product is CAWTLWQNTEAFF.

This chain joins TRBV11-3 and TRBJ1-1, with D maybe TRBD1 (6 bases). Germline V CDR1 and CDR2: SGHNT, YENEEA. The ends were cut back, 4 bases at V and 7 bases at J, with 13 bases in the middle. This CDR3 spans 13 amino acids. In DNA, the CDR3 is TGTGCCAGCAGCTCTGAATTAGGGGGTGAAGCTTTCTTT. It translates to CASSSELGGEAFF.

The rearrangement joins TRBV5-6 to TRBJ1-2; tentatively, D is TRBD1 (5 bases). The germline CDR1 and CDR2 sequences are SGHDT and YYEEEE. Trimming left V 0 bases short and J 4 bases short, with 10 bases between. The CDR3 runs 14 residues. The CDR3 loop is CASSLGAGSYGYTF. The CDR3 DNA is TGTGCCAGCAGCTTGGGGGCAGGGTCCTATGGCTACACCTTC.

The chain carries TRBV6-5 and TRBJ2-1; possible D gene TRBD1, 6 bases. This CDR3 has 14 residues. In germline, CDR1 is MNHEY, CDR2 SVGAGI. Trimming removed 7 bases at V and 5 bases at J, with 15 bases between. The CDR3 coding sequence is TGTGCCAGCACCTCACTAGGGGGAAACAATGAGCAGTTCTTC. Translation gives CASTSLGGNNEQFF.

CDR3 protein: CASSLNTGHSTGELFF. CDR3 DNA sequence: TGTGCCAGCAGCTTGAACACGGGACATTCCACCGGGGAGCTGTTTTTT. The chain is built from TRBV5-4 and TRBJ2-2; a weak D match, TRBD1 (6 bases). CDR1 is SGHNT, CDR2 YYREEE, per germline (reference sequence). V was pared by 1 base and J by 4 bases, with 14 bases between. There are 16 residues in the CDR3. Combining the CDR3 with reference TRBV5-4 and TRBJ2-2 gives the whole variable domain ETGVTQSPTHLIKTRGQQVTLRCSSQSGHNTVSWYQQALGQGPQFIFQYYREEENGRGNFPPRFSGLQFPNYSSELNVNALELDDSALYLCASSLNTGHSTGELFFGEGSRLTVL.

The J gene is TRBJ1-1, the V gene TRBV7-8; D ambiguous. The CDR3 covers 15 residues. Per germline, CDR1 SGHVS and CDR2 FQNEAQ. V dropped 1 base and J dropped 4 bases, with 13 bases sitting between them. The CDR3 region is CASSLVEGEGTEAFF. Here the CDR3 DNA reads TGTGCCAGCAGCTTAGTTGAGGGTGAGGGCACTGAAGCTTTCTTT.

This chain links TRBV27 with TRBJ1-2; 11 positions match TRBD1. V was clipped by 5 bases and J by 5 bases; unmatched bases: 1. This CDR3 has 13 residues. Per the germline V gene, CDR1 is MNHEY and CDR2 is SMNVEV (reference sequence). The CDR3 DNA follows: TGTGCCAGCAGTGGGACAGGGGGGTATGGCTACACCTTC. Protein: CASSGTGGYGYTF.

This clone was detected only once. The chain links TRBV18 to TRBJ2-1, with 10 bases fitting TRBD2. CDR1 is KGHSH, CDR2 LQKENI, per germline. This CDR3 spans 16 amino acids. The V gene end was trimmed by 3 bases and the J gene end by 4 bases; junction bases not matched to a gene: 6. The CDR3: CASSPTTSGKYNEQFF. CDR3 in DNA: TGTGCCAGCTCACCGACAACTAGCGGGAAGTACAATGAGCAGTTCTTC.

This rearrangement joins TRBV9 to TRBJ2-5; perhaps TRBD2 as D (5 bases). The CDR3 consists of 14 residues. Germline V gene data show CDR1 as SGDLS and CDR2 as YYNGEE. The V gene lost 0 bases and the J gene lost 4 bases, with 10 bases spanning the gap. This chain's CDR3 is CASSVGTSRETQYF. The CDR3 coding sequence is TGTGCCAGCAGCGTAGGAACTAGTCGAGAGACCCAGTACTTC.

The chain employs TRBV27 and TRBJ2-3, with 7 nucleotides matching TRBD1. V dropped 6 bases and J dropped 2; count of bases not matched to a gene: 8. The CDR3 loop spans 15 amino acids. Germline V lookup: CDR1 MNHEY, CDR2 SMNVEV (reference sequence). CDR3 loop: CASSSGQALTDTQYF. CDR3 bases: TGTGCCAGCAGCTCAGGACAGGCGCTCACAGATACGCAGTATTTT.

The CDR3 protein is CASSDFGGKFYGYTF. The CDR3 DNA is TGTGCCAGCAGTGATTTCGGGGGAAAGTTCTATGGCTACACCTTC. The rearrangement uses TRBV2 and TRBJ1-2, with D possibly being TRBD1 (5 bases). The V end lost 3 bases, the J end lost 4 bases, and 15 bases lay between the germline ends. This CDR3 region has 15 residues. Germline values: CDR1 SNHLY, CDR2 FYNNEI.

The chain links TRBV7-2 to TRBJ2-1; 7 nucleotides align to TRBD2. CDR3 size: 14 residues. Germline V gene sequence: CDR1 SGHTA, CDR2 FQGNSA. Germline trimming cut 3 bases from V and 4 bases from J; bases unmatched to any gene: 3. DNA for the CDR3: TGTGCCAGCAGCTTTGGACTAGAGTACAATGAGCAGTTCTTC. Protein product: CASSFGLEYNEQFF.

This clone was seen a handful of times. The chain uses TRBV19 and TRBJ1-4, with D possibly matching TRBD1 (5 bases). Germline V gives CDR1 LNHDA, CDR2 SQIVND (reference sequence). This CDR3 is built from 17 residues. The V gene lost 5 bases and the J gene lost 2 bases, with 18 bases spanning the gap. CDR3 protein: CASSPPRGGSTNEKLFF. CDR3 coding DNA: TGTGCCAGTAGTCCGCCCCGGGGGGGTTCGACTAATGAAAAACTGTTTTTT.

This clone was recorded only once. The V gene is TRBV30, the J gene TRBJ2-3, with 7 positions matching TRBD2. CDR3 size: 16 residues. The V gene end was trimmed by 0 bases and the J gene end by 4 bases; junction bases not matched to a gene: 10. Looked up from germline, CDR1 is GTSNPN and CDR2 is SVGIG (reference sequence). The CDR3 spells CAWSVGLSGNADTQYF. In DNA form, the CDR3 reads TGTGCCTGGAGTGTTGGTCTGAGCGGGAACGCAGATACGCAGTATTTT.

CDR3 sequence (DNA): TGTGCTTCCCCCAGCGGTTGGTCTTTGGGCTACACCTTC. It translates to CASPSGWSLGYTF. The V and J genes are TRBV30 and TRBJ1-2; D not certain. The germline V gene has CDR1 GTSNPN and CDR2 SVGIG (reference sequence). The CDR3 extends over 13 amino acids.

To note about this clone: Different DNA sequences within this sample yield the same CDR3. V and J are TRBV6-5 and TRBJ2-7; TRBD2 agrees at 10 bases. Germline V lookup: CDR1 MNHEY, CDR2 SVGAGI. The CDR3 length is 15 residues. Germline trimming cut 4 bases from V and 0 bases from J; bases unmatched to any gene: 3. CDR3 coding DNA: TGTGCCAGCAGTTGGACTAGCGGATCCTCCTACGAGCAGTACTTC. This encodes CASSWTSGSSYEQYF.